The 21 T cell receptor beta chains presented below share a single source sample, sequenced in a study of T-cell memory formation after mild COVID-19. TCRdb called the 5' RACE reads again in MiXCR, with one record for every CDR3 protein. The sample carries 57,000 or so distinct CDR3 sequences, about 9.4% recorded once. Specimen: PBMCs or a T cell subset sorted from them (not recorded which). The receptors were sampled from a man aged 18 to 30 who had mild COVID-19 (a few samples of this study predate the infection). Cell type and time point are not known.

The chain links TRBV3-1 to TRBJ2-5; D is perhaps TRBD2 (6 bases). This CDR3 contains 14 residues. The V end was cut by 4 bases, the J end by 7 bases, with 16 bases between. The germline V gene has CDR1 LGHDT and CDR2 YNNKEL (reference sequence). The CDR3 DNA reads TGTGCCAGCAGCCCCGGGACTGACGGGAGGACCCAGTACTTC. It is translated as CASSPGTDGRTQYF.

In this sample, this clonotype turned up a few times. This rearrangement joins TRBV7-3 to TRBJ2-1; 12 bases match TRBD1. Germline V gene data show CDR1 as SGHTA and CDR2 as FQGTGA. This CDR3 is 16 amino acids long. The junction had 12 bases not matched to a gene; V was cut back by 5 bases and J by 10 bases. The CDR3 region is CASSPIPGQGAREQFF. The CDR3 nucleotides read TGTGCCAGCAGCCCCATCCCGGGACAGGGGGCTCGGGAGCAGTTCTTC.

This clonotype was picked up many times. The chain is built from TRBV4-2 and TRBJ2-3; a possible D gene is TRBD1 (6 bases). CDR3 length equals 14 residues. Trimming left V 0 bases short and J 3 bases short, with 7 bases between. Per the germline V gene, CDR1 is LGHNA and CDR2 is YNFKEQ. The CDR3 nucleotides are TGTGCCAGCAGCCAAGATCAGGGGACAGATACGCAGTATTTT. Residues: CASSQDQGTDTQYF.

The rearrangement uses TRBV25-1 and TRBJ2-1, with D tentatively TRBD2 (6 bases). Germline loops: CDR1 MGHDK, CDR2 SYGVNS. V was pared by 3 bases and J by 6 bases, with 24 bases between. The CDR3 spans 18 residues. The CDR3 sequence is CASSDPRGEDASANEQFF. CDR3 nucleotides: TGTGCCAGCAGTGATCCCCGCGGTGAGGACGCTAGCGCCAATGAGCAGTTCTTC.

In its sample, this clonotype was seen a few times. The chain employs TRBV18 and TRBJ2-1; 10 bases are shared with TRBD1. The ends lost 4 bases at V and 12 bases at J; junction bases unmatched: 9. This CDR3 contains 14 residues. From germline, CDR1 is KGHSH and CDR2 LQKENI. The CDR3, as DNA: TGTGCCAGCTCACTAGGGACAGGGGAAAATCGGCAGTTCTTC. Translation: CASSLGTGENRQFF.

There are many counts of this clonotype. The J gene is TRBJ2-6, the V gene TRBV10-3, with D possibly called TRBD1 or TRBD2 (6 bases each). CDR3 length: 14 amino acids. Germline CDR1 and CDR2: ENHRY and SYGVKD. Trimming left V 8 bases short and J 2 bases short, with 10 bases between. This chain's CDR3 is CAIGRGPGANVLTF. Written as DNA, the CDR3 is TGTGCCATCGGACGGGGGCCTGGGGCCAACGTCCTGACTTTC.

This CDR3 is CASSRSGQGLSGYTF. The CDR3 bases are TGTGCCAGCAGCCGTTCTGGGCAGGGGCTCTCCGGCTACACCTTC. The rearrangement links TRBV7-2 to TRBJ1-2; a weak D match, TRBD1 (6 bases). Trimming took 5 bases from V and 8 from J, leaving 21 bases between them. The CDR3 extends over 15 amino acids. CDR1 and CDR2 (germline): SGHTA, FQGNSA.

Only a few counts were recorded for this clonotype. J is TRBJ1-6 and V is TRBV27; D may be TRBD1 (6 bases). The CDR3 spans 15 residues. The V gene lost 4 bases and the J gene lost 11 bases, with 18 bases spanning the gap. CDR1 and CDR2 from the germline V gene are MNHEY and SMNVEV (reference sequence). CDR3 amino acids: CASSSDRTPAPPLHF. DNA for the CDR3: TGTGCCAGCAGTTCAGACAGGACCCCAGCTCCACCCCTCCACTTT.

This clonotype appeared many times. The rearrangement uses TRBV5-1 and TRBJ2-1; D unresolved. The CDR3 has 15 amino acids. Germline loops: CDR1 SGHRS, CDR2 YFSETQ. V lost 4 bases to trimming and J lost 7 bases, with 18 bases between them. The CDR3 reads CASSLNSRTQNEQFF. The CDR3 bases are TGCGCCAGCAGCCTGAATTCCCGGACCCAAAATGAGCAGTTCTTC.

This sequence joins TRBV7-3 and TRBJ1-3, with D tentatively TRBD1 (5 bases). The CDR3 is 14 amino acids. Germline loops: CDR1 SGHTA, CDR2 FQGTGA. The V end was cut by 3 bases, the J end by 2 bases, with 8 bases between. Here the CDR3 reads CASSLGPTGNTIYF. The CDR3 DNA reads TGTGCCAGCAGCTTGGGACCGACTGGAAACACCATATATTTT. Full variable domain (rest looked up from reference TRBV7-3 and TRBJ1-3): GAGVSQTPSNKVTEKGKYVELRCDPISGHTALYWYRQSLGQGPEFLIYFQGTGAADDSGLPNDRFFAVRPEGSVSTLKIQRTERGDSAVYLCASSLGPTGNTIYFGEGSWLTVV.

The chain joins TRBV12-3 or TRBV12-4 to TRBJ2-5, with TRBD1 identical over 7 bases. J gave up 5 bases and V 4 bases, and 10 bases lay outside the gene matches. This CDR3 is 15 amino acids long. In DNA, the CDR3 is TGTGCCAGCAGTTCCCTAGACAGGGTGATCGAGACCCAGTACTTC. It is translated as CASSSLDRVIETQYF.

The CDR3 reads CASSLVGAVNTGELFF. The CDR3, as DNA: TGTGCCAGCAGCTTGGTGGGGGCAGTGAACACCGGGGAGCTGTTTTTT. V gene TRBV5-4 combines with J gene TRBJ2-2; D may be TRBD1 (6 bases). V was clipped by 0 bases and J by 1 base, with 10 bases between them. The germline V gene has CDR1 SGHNT and CDR2 YYREEE (reference sequence). The CDR3 length is 16 residues. Full variable domain (missing parts from reference TRBV5-4 and TRBJ2-2): ETGVTQSPTHLIKTRGQQVTLRCSSQSGHNTVSWYQQALGQGPQFIFQYYREEENGRGNFPPRFSGLQFPNYSSELNVNALELDDSALYLCASSLVGAVNTGELFFGEGSRLTVL.

The chain couples TRBV29-1 to TRBJ1-1, with D unclear. CDR3 length equals 13 residues. CDR1 and CDR2 (germline): SQVTM, ANQGSEA. Trimming took 7 bases from V and 3 from J, leaving 15 bases between them. The CDR3 region is CSAAASVDTEAFF. CDR3 in DNA: TGCAGCGCGGCAGCTTCGGTGGACACTGAAGCTTTCTTT.

The chain links TRBV6-5 to TRBJ2-3; 10 nucleotides align to TRBD1. The CDR3 totals 15 residues. Per germline, CDR1 MNHEY and CDR2 SVGAGI. The junction had 5 bases not matched to a gene; V was cut back by 4 bases and J by 4 bases. CDR3 sequence reads: CASSFDRGRADTQYF. The DNA for the CDR3 is TGTGCCAGCAGTTTCGACAGGGGGCGGGCAGATACGCAGTATTTT.

The V gene is TRBV12-3 or TRBV12-4, the J gene TRBJ2-6; no clear D gene. This CDR3 has 14 amino acids. V gave up 3 bases and J gave up 4 bases, with 7 bases separating them. The CDR3 reads CASSFSGGANVLTF. Written as DNA, the CDR3 is TGTGCCAGCAGTTTTTCCGGCGGGGCCAACGTCCTGACTTTC.

The genes are TRBV20-1 and TRBJ1-2; 7 positions match TRBD1. V trimming: 6 bases; J trimming: 3 bases; junction bases outside the gene matches: 7. CDR1 and CDR2 from the germline V gene are DFQATT and SNEGSKA (reference sequence). The CDR3 contains 13 residues. The DNA of the CDR3 is TGCAGTGCCGCGACAGGGATTCACTATGGCTACACCTTC. Its translation: CSAATGIHYGYTF.

V usage is TRBV5-8 and J usage is TRBJ2-7, with no clear D. V was clipped by 7 bases and J by 12 bases, with 8 bases between them. In germline, CDR1 is SGHTS, CDR2 YDEGEE. This CDR3 has 8 residues. CDR3 in DNA: TGTGCCAGCGTTAGTCTGTACGTC. Encoded protein: CASVSLYV.

In its sample, this clonotype was seen a few times. The J gene is TRBJ2-3, the V gene TRBV6-2 or TRBV6-3; no clear D. V lost 0 bases and J 2 bases, leaving 15 bases between the germline ends. Germline loops: CDR1 MNHEY, CDR2 SVGEGT. The CDR3 extends over 17 amino acids. As DNA, the CDR3 is TGTGCCAGCAGTTACTCGCTATTTACCGGCCTCACAGATACGCAGTATTTT. This codes for CASSYSLFTGLTDTQYF.

The J gene is TRBJ1-3, the V gene TRBV18; D ambiguous. The germline CDR1 and CDR2 sequences are KGHSH and LQKENI. The CDR3 loop spans 16 amino acids. Trimming pared 3 bases from V and 4 bases from J, leaving 16 bases between. CDR3 sequence reads: CASSPPLGAYGNTIYF. The CDR3 DNA reads as TGTGCCAGCTCACCGCCCCTAGGAGCGTACGGAAACACCATATATTTT.

The V call is TRBV5-1, the J call TRBJ1-2, with a tentative D call TRBD1 (6 bases). Trimming took 0 bases from V and 6 from J, leaving 6 bases between them. The germline gives CDR1 SGHRS, CDR2 YFSETQ. The CDR3 spans 12 residues. CDR3 sequence: CASSLAGDGYTF. The DNA of the CDR3 is TGCGCCAGCAGCTTGGCAGGGGATGGCTACACCTTC. The full variable domain, rest sourced from reference TRBV5-1 and TRBJ1-2, is KAGVTQTPRYLIKTRGQQVTLSCSPISGHRSVSWYQQTPGQGLQFLFEYFSETQRNKGNFPGRFSGRQFSNSRSEMNVSTLELGDSALYLCASSLAGDGYTFGSGTRLTVV.

This clonotype was seen only a few times. The gene calls are TRBV6-5 and TRBJ2-7; tentatively, D is TRBD1 (6 bases). The V gene lost 6 bases and the J gene lost 2 bases, with 14 bases spanning the gap. The V gene's germline CDR1 is MNHEY and CDR2 SVGAGI. CDR3 length: 14 amino acids. The CDR3 is CASRPGTSPYEQYV. The CDR3 region has the DNA TGTGCCAGCAGGCCCGGGACATCACCCTACGAGCAGTACGTC.